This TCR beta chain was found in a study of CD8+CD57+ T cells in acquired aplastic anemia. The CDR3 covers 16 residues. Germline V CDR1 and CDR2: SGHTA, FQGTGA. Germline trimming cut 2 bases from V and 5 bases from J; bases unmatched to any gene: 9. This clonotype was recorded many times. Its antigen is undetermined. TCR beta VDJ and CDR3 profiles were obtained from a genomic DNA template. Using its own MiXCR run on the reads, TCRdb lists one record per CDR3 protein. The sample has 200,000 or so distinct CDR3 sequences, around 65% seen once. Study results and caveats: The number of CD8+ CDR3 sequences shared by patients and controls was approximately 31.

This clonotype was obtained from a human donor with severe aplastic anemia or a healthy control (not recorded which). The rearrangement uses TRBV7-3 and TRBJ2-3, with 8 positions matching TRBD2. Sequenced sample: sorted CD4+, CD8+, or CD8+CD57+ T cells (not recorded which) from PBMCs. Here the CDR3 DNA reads TGTGCCAGCAGCTTATCGGCGGGGGGAGGCGAAGATACGCAGTATTTT. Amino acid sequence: CASSLSAGGGEDTQYF.